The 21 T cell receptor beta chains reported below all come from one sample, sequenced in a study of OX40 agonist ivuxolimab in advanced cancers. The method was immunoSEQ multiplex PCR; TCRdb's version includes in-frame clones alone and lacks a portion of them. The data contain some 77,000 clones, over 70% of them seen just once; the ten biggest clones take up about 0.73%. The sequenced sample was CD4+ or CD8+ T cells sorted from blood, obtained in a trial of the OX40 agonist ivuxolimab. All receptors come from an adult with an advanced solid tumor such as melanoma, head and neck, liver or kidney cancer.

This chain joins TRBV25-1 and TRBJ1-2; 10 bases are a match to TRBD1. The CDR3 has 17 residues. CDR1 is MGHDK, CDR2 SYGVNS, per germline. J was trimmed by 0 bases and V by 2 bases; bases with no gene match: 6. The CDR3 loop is CASSEIGQGEANYGYTF. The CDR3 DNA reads TGTGCCAGCAGTGAAATCGGACAGGGGGAAGCTAACTATGGCTACACCTTC.

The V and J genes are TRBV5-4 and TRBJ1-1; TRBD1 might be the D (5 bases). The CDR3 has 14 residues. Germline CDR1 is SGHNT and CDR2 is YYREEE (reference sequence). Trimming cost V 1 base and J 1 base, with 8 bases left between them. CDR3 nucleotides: TGTGCCAGCAGCTTGACGGGGACGAACACTGAAGCTTTCTTT. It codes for CASSLTGTNTEAFF. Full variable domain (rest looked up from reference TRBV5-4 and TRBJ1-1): ETGVTQSPTHLIKTRGQQVTLRCSSQSGHNTVSWYQQALGQGPQFIFQYYREEENGRGNFPPRFSGLQFPNYSSELNVNALELDDSALYLCASSLTGTNTEAFFGQGTRLTVV.

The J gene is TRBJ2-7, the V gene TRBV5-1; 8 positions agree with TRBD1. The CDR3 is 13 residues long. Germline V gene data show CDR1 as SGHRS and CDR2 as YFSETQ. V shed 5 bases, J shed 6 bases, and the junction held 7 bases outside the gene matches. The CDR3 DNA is TGCGCCAGCAGGGAAGGACAGGGTAGCGAGCAGTACTTC. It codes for CASREGQGSEQYF. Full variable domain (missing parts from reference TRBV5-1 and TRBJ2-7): KAGVTQTPRYLIKTRGQQVTLSCSPISGHRSVSWYQQTPGQGLQFLFEYFSETQRNKGNFPGRFSGRQFSNSRSEMNVSTLELGDSALYLCASREGQGSEQYFGPGTRLTVT.

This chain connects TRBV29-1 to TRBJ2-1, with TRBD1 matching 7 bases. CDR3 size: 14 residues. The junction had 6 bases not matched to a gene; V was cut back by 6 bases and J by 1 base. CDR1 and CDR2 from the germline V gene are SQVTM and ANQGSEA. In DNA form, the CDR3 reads TGCAGCGTGAGGAACAGGGGTTCCTACAATGAGCAGTTCTTC. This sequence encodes CSVRNRGSYNEQFF.

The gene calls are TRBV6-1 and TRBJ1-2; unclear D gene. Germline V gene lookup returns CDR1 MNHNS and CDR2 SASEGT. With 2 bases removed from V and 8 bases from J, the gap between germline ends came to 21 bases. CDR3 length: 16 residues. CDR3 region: CASSERRFAASEGYTF. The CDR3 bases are TGTGCCAGCAGTGAAAGGCGGTTTGCGGCCTCGGAGGGCTACACCTTC.

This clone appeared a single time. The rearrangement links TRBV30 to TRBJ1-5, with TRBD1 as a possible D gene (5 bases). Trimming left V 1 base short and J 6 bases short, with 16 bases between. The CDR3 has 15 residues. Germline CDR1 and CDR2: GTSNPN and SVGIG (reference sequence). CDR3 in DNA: TGTGCCTGGAGTGGGGGAGCACCGGGGACTCAGCCCCAGCATTTT. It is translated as CAWSGGAPGTQPQHF.

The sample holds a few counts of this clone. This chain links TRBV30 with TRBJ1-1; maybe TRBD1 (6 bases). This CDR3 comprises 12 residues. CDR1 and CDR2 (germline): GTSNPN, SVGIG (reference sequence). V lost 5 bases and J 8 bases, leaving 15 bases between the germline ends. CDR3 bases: TGTGCCTGGGAAGGGCAGGGGTCCGAAGCTTTCTTT. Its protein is CAWEGQGSEAFF.

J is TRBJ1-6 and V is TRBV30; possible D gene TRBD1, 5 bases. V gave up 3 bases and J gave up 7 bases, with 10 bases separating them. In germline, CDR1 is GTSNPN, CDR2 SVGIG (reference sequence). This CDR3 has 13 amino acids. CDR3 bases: TGTGCCTGGAGCAAGGGACCAAATTCACCCCTCCACTTT. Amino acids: CAWSKGPNSPLHF.

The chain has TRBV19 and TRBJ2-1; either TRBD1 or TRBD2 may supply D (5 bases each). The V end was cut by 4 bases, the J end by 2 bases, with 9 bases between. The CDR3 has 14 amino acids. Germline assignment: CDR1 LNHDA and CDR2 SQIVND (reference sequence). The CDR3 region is CASSRGETYNEQFF. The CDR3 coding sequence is TGTGCCAGTAGTAGAGGGGAAACCTACAATGAGCAGTTCTTC.

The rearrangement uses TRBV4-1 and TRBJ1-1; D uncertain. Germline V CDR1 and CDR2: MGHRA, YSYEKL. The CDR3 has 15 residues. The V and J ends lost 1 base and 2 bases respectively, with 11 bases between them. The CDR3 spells CASSQGREGNTEAFF. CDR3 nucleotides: TGCGCCAGCAGCCAAGGTCGGGAAGGTAACACTGAAGCTTTCTTT.

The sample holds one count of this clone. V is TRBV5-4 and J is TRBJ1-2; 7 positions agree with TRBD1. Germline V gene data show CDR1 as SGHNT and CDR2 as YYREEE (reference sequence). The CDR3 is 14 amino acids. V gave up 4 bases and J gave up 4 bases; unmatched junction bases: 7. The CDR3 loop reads CASSAWDRPYGYTF. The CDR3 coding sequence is TGTGCCAGCAGCGCTTGGGACAGACCCTATGGCTACACCTTC.

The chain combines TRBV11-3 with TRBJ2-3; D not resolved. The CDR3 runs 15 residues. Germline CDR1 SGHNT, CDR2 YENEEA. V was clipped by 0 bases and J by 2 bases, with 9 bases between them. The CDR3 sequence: CASSLDSGHTDTQYF. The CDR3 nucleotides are TGTGCCAGCAGCTTAGACTCCGGCCACACAGATACGCAGTATTTT.

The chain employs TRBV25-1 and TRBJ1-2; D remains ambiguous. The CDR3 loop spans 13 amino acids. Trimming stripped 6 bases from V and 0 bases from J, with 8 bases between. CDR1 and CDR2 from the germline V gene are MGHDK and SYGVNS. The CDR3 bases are TGTGCCAGCAGCCACAGAGCTAACTATGGCTACACCTTC. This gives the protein CASSHRANYGYTF.

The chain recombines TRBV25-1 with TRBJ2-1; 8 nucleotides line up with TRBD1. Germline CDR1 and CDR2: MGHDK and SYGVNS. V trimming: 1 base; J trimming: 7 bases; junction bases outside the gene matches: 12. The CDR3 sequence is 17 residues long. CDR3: CASSESNRGALGNEQFF. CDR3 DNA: TGTGCCAGCAGTGAATCAAACAGGGGGGCCCTTGGAAATGAGCAGTTCTTC.

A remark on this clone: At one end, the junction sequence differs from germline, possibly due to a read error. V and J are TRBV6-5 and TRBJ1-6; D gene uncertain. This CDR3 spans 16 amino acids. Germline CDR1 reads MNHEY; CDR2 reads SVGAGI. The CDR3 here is CVSSYSSIRRDSPLHF. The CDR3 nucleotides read TGTGTCAGCAGTTATTCCTCCATAAGGAGGGATTCACCCCTCCACTTT.

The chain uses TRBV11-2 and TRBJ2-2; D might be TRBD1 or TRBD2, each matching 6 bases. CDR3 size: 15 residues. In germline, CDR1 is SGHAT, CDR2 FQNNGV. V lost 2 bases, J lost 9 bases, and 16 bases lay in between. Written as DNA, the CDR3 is TGTGCCAGCAGCTTAAGGTTCAGGGGACTTAGGGAGCTGTTTTTT. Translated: CASSLRFRGLRELFF.

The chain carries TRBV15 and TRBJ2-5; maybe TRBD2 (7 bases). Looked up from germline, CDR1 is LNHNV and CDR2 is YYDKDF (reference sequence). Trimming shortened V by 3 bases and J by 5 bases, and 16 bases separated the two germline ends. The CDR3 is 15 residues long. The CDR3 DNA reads TGTGCCACCAGCAGGGAGGGGGGGAGGTTCGAGACCCAGTACTTC. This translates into CATSREGGRFETQYF.

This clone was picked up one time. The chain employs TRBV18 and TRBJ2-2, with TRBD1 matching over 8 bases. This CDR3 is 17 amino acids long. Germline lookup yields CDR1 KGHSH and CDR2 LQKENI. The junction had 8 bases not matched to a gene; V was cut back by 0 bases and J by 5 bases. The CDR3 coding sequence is TGTGCCAGCTCACCACCATGGGCAGGGGGCGCAACCGGGGAGCTGTTTTTT. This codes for CASSPPWAGGATGELFF. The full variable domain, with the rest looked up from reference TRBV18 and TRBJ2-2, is NAGVMQNPRHLVRRRGQEARLRCSPMKGHSHVYWYRQLPEEGLKFMVYLQKENIIDESGMPKERFSAEFPKEGPSILRIQQVVRGDSAAYFCASSPPWAGGATGELFFGEGSRLTVL.

CDR3 in DNA: TGTGCCAGCAGCCACCTAGCGGACTCCTACAATGAGCAGTTCTTC. This encodes CASSHLADSYNEQFF. The genes are TRBV7-9 and TRBJ2-1, with 7 bases matching TRBD2. V trimming: 5 bases; J trimming: 0 bases; junction bases outside the gene matches: 4. The CDR3 is made up of 15 amino acids. Germline lookup yields CDR1 SEHNR and CDR2 FQNEAQ (reference sequence).

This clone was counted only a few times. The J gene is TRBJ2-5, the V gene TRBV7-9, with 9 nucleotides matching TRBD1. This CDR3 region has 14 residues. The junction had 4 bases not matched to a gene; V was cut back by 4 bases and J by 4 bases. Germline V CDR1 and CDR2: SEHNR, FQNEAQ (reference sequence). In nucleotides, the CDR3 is TGTGCCAGCAGCTCGACAGGGGGGGGAGAGACCCAGTACTTC. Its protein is CASSSTGGGETQYF.

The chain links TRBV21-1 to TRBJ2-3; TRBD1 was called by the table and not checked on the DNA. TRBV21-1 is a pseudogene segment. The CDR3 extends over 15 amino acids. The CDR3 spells CASSKWGQHPDTQYF. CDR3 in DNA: TGTGCCAGCAGCAAGTGGGGACAGCACCCAGATACGCAGTATTTT.